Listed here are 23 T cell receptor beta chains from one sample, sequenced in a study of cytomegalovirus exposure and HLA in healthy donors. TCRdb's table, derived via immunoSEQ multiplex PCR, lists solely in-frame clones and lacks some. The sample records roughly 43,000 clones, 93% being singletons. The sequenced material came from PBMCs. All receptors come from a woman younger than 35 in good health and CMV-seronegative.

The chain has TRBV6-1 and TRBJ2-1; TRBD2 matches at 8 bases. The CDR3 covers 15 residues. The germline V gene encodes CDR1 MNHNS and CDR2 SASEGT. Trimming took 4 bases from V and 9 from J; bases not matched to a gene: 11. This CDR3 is CASSGQAGDLGEQFF. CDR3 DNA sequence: TGTGCCAGCAGTGGACAAGCGGGAGATTTAGGTGAGCAGTTCTTC.

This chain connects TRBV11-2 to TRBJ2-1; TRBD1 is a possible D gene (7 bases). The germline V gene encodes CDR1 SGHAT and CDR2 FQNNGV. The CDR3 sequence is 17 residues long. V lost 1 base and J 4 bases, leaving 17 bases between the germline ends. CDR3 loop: CASSLAQGGPFYNEQFF. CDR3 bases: TGTGCCAGCAGCTTAGCCCAGGGGGGACCTTTTTACAATGAGCAGTTCTTC.

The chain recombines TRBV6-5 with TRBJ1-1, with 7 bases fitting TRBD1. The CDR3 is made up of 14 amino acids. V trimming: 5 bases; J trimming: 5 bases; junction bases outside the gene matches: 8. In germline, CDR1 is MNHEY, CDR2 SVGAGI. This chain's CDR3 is CASSALQGRTEAFF. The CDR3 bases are TGTGCCAGCAGTGCTCTACAGGGGCGGACTGAAGCTTTCTTT.

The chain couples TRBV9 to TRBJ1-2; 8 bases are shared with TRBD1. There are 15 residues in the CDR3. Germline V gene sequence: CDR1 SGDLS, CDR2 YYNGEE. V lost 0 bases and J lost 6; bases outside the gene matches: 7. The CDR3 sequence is CASSVVAGGGDGYTF. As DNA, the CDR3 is TGTGCCAGCAGCGTAGTGGCAGGGGGCGGAGATGGCTACACCTTC.

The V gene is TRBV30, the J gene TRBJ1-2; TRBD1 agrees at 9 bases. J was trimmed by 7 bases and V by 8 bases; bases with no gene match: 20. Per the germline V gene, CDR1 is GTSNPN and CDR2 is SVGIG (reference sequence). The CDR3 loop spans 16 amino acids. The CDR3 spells CAGLALQGAIAAGYTF. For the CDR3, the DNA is TGTGCCGGGTTGGCTCTACAGGGGGCAATAGCAGCTGGCTACACCTTC.

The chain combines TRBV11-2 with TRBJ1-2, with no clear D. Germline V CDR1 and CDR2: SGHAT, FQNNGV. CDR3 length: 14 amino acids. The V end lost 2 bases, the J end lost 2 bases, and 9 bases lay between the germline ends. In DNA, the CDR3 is TGTGCCAGCAGCTTATTCAGGTCCAACTATGGCTACACCTTC. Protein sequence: CASSLFRSNYGYTF.

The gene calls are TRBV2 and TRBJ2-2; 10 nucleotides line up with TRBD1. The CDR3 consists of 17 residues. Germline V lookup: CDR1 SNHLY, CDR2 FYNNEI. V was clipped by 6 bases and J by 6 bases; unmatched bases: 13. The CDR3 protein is CASSASDRGGLAGELFF. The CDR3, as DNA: TGTGCCAGCAGCGCTTCGGACAGGGGGGGTTTGGCCGGGGAGCTGTTTTTT.

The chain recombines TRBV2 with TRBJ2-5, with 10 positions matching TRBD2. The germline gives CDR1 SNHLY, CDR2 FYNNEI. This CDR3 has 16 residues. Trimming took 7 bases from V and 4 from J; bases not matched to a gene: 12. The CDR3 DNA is TGTGCCAGCATTAGCCAAGCGGGGGGGGTCGGAGAGACCCAGTACTTC. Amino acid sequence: CASISQAGGVGETQYF.

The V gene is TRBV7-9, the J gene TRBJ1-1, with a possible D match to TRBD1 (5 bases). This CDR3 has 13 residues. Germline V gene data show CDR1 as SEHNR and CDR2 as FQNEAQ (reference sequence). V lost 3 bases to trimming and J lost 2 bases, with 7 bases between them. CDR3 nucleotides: TGTGCCAGCAGCTTTCAGGGCAACACTGAAGCTTTCTTT. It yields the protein CASSFQGNTEAFF.

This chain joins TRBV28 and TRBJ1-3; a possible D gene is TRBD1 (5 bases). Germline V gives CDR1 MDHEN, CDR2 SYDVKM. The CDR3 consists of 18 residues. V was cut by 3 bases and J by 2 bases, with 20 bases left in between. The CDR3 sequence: CASSFEKKRGQAGNTIYF. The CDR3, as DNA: TGTGCCAGCAGTTTCGAGAAGAAAAGGGGTCAAGCTGGAAACACCATATATTTT.

Here the CDR3 DNA reads TGCGCCAGCAGTGATCAGGGGTCCCTGAACAATGAGCAGTTCTTC. Its protein product is CASSDQGSLNNEQFF. This rearrangement joins TRBV10-1 to TRBJ2-1, with D possibly matching TRBD1 (6 bases). V was clipped by 3 bases and J by 5 bases, with 14 bases between them. Germline assignment: CDR1 WNHNN and CDR2 SYGVQD (reference sequence). The CDR3 has 15 amino acids.

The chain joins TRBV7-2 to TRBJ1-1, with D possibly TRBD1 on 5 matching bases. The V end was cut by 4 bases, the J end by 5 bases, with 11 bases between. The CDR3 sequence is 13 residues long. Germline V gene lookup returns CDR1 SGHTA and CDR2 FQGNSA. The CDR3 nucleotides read TGTGCCAGCAGCTCGGGGGACGGAACTGAAGCTTTCTTT. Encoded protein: CASSSGDGTEAFF.

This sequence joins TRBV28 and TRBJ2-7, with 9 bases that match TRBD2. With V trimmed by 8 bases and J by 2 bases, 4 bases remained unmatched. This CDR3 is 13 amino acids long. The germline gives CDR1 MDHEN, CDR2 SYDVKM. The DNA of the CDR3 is TGTGCCAGCCTTAGCGGGAGTGCCTACGAGCAGTACTTC. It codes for CASLSGSAYEQYF.

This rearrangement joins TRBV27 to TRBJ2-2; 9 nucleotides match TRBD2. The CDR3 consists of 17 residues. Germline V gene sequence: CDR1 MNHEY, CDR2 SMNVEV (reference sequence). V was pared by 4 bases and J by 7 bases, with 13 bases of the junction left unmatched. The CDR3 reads CASSYGGGGAIYGELFF. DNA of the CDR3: TGTGCCAGCAGTTATGGCGGCGGGGGGGCGATTTACGGGGAGCTGTTTTTT.

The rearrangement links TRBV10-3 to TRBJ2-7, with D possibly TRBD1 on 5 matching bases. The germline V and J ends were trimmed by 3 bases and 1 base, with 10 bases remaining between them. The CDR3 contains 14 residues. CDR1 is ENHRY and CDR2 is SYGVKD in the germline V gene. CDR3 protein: CAISEPTESYEQYF. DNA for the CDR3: TGTGCCATCAGTGAACCGACAGAGTCCTACGAGCAGTACTTC.

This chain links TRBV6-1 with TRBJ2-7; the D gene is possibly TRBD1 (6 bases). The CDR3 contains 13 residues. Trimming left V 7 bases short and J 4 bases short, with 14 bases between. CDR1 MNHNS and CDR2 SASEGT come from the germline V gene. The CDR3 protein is CASTRQEMYEQYF. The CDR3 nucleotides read TGTGCCAGCACGAGACAGGAAATGTACGAGCAGTACTTC.

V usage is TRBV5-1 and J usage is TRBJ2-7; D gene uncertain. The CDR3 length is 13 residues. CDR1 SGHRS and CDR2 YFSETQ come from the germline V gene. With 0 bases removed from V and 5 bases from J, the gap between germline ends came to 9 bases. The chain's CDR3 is CASSLEVSDEQYF. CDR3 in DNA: TGCGCCAGCAGCTTGGAGGTCAGCGACGAGCAGTACTTC.

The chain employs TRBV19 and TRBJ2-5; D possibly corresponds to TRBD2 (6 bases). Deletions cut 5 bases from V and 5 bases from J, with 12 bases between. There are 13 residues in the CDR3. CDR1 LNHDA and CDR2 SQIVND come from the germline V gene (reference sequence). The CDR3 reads CASSPTSSETQYF. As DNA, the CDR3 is TGTGCCAGTAGTCCAACTAGCTCGGAGACCCAGTACTTC.

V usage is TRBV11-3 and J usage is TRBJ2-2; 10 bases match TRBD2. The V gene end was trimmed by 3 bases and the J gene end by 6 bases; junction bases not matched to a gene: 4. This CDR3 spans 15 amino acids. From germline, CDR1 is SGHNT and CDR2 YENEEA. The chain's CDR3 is CASSLVSGGPGELFF. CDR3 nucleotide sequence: TGTGCCAGCAGCTTGGTTAGCGGGGGGCCCGGGGAGCTGTTTTTT. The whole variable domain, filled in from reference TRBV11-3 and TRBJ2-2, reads EAGVVQSPRYKIIEKKQPVAFWCNPISGHNTLYWYLQNLGQGPELLIRYENEEAVDDSQLPKDRFSAERLKGVDSTLKIQPAELGDSAVYLCASSLVSGGPGELFFGEGSRLTVL.

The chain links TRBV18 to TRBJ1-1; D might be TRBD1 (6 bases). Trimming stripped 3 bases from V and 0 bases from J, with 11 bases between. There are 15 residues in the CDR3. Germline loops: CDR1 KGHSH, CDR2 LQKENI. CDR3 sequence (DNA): TGTGCCAGCTCACCGGGCGGGGGCCTGAACACTGAAGCTTTCTTT. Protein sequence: CASSPGGGLNTEAFF.

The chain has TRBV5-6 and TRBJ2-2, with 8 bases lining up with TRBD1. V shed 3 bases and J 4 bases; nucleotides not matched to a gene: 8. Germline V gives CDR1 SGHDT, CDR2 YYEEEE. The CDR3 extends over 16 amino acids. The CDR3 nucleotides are TGTGCCAGCAGCTCAACGGGACAGGCGGGCACCGGGGAGCTGTTTTTT. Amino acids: CASSSTGQAGTGELFF. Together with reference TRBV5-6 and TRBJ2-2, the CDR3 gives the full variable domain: DAGVTQSPTHLIKTRGQQVTLRCSPKSGHDTVSWYQQALGQGPQFIFQYYEEEERQRGNFPDRFSGHQFPNYSSELNVNALLLGDSALYLCASSSTGQAGTGELFFGEGSRLTVL.

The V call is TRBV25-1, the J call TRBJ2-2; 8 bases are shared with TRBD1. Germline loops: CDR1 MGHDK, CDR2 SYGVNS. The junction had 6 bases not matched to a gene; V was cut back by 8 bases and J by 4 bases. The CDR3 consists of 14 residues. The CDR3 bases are TGTGCCAGCGAGGACAGGGCTGGCACCGGGGAGCTGTTTTTT. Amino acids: CASEDRAGTGELFF.

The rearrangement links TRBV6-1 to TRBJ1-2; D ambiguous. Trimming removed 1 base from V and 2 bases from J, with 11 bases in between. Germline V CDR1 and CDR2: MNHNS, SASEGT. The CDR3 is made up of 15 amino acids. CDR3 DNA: TGTGCCAGCAGTGAAGGAGGCGGTCAAAACTATGGCTACACCTTC. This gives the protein CASSEGGGQNYGYTF.